The source of this T cell receptor (beta chain) is a study of blood T cells in healthy people across ages. Trimming at V came to 6 bases and at J to 7 bases, leaving 6 bases not matched to a gene. The CDR3 loop spans 13 amino acids. The authors ran a second PCR of 7 to 11 cycles using a sample-barcoded 5' primer and a J-beta primer mix. Using its own MiXCR run on the 5' RACE reads, TCRdb lists one record per CDR3 protein. There are around 1,000,000 distinct CDR3 sequences in the sample; 20% to 25% occur only once, and about 0.69% lies in the top ten. These data also formed part of another study, on T cells of mothers and their children. From that second work: The overlap seen between related mothers and children slightly exceeded that of unrelated pairs, though not significantly.

V and J are TRBV12-3 or TRBV12-4 and TRBJ1-3, with TRBD1 matching 7 bases. The material sequenced was blood. The TCR was taken from a girl aged 2 to 9 in good health. Here the CDR3 DNA reads TGTGCCAGCAGGCCACAGGGGCGTAACACCATATATTTT. Translated: CASRPQGRNTIYF.